One sample yielded the 9 T cell receptor beta chains listed below, sequenced in a study of blood T cell repertoires in COVID-19. Clones were read by immunoSEQ multiplex PCR, and TCRdb kept only the in-frame ones, dropping some. This table has roughly 140,000 clones, 87% appearing once. The sample comprised peripheral blood. The origin of the receptors is a woman aged 55-69 years with active or convalescent COVID-19.

This clone was observed a handful of times. The chain couples TRBV6-6 to TRBJ1-2; TRBD1 agrees at 9 bases. The CDR3 has 13 residues. Germline CDR1 reads MNHNY; CDR2 reads SVGAGI (reference sequence). Germline trimming cut 4 bases from V and 7 bases from J; bases unmatched to any gene: 4. CDR3 DNA: TGTGCCAGCAGTTCACAGGGGGCAGGTGGCTACACCTTC. This gives the protein CASSSQGAGGYTF.

The chain employs TRBV6-5 and TRBJ1-2; 8 bases map to TRBD1. The germline V gene encodes CDR1 MNHEY and CDR2 SVGAGI. Losses at the gene ends were 7 bases for V and 1 base for J; bases not matched to a gene: 5. The CDR3 is 14 residues long. Written as DNA, the CDR3 is TGTGCCAGCAAACAGGGGGGATATAACTATGGCTACACCTTC. Its translation is CASKQGGYNYGYTF.

The J gene is TRBJ2-1, the V gene TRBV19; 11 nucleotides agree with TRBD2. The CDR3 runs 15 residues. Trimming removed 5 bases from V and 6 bases from J; junction bases left unmatched: 6. CDR1 and CDR2 from the germline V gene are LNHDA and SQIVND (reference sequence). For the CDR3, the DNA is TGTGCCAGTAGTTGGGGGACTAGCGGACTCAATGAGCAGTTCTTC. Its translation: CASSWGTSGLNEQFF.

This chain uses TRBV2 with TRBJ2-3; possibly TRBD2 for D (6 bases). Germline V CDR1 and CDR2: SNHLY, FYNNEI. The length of the CDR3 is 16 residues. V was clipped by 0 bases and J by 2 bases, with 12 bases between them. CDR3 in DNA: TGTGCCAGCAGTGAAGCGGAGCGGGCCTACACAGATACGCAGTATTTT. Protein product: CASSEAERAYTDTQYF.

This clone was recorded once. The chain links TRBV29-1 to TRBJ2-3; possibly TRBD2 for D (5 bases). Germline CDR1 and CDR2: SQVTM and ANQGSEA. CDR3 length: 14 residues. V gave up 7 bases and J gave up 1 base, with 15 bases separating them. The CDR3 bases are TGCAGCGCGGGTTTAGTGGGAGGCACAGATACGCAGTATTTT. Translated, it gives CSAGLVGGTDTQYF.

The rearrangement uses TRBV2 and TRBJ1-1; D gene uncertain. From germline, CDR1 is SNHLY and CDR2 FYNNEI. Trimming left V 1 base short and J 1 base short, with 16 bases between. The CDR3 covers 17 residues. DNA for the CDR3: TGTGCCAGCAGTGAAGTTCGTAACGCTGCGTCGAACACTGAAGCTTTCTTT. Translated: CASSEVRNAASNTEAFF. Full variable domain (rest looked up from reference TRBV2 and TRBJ1-1): EPEVTQTPSHQVTQMGQEVILRCVPISNHLYFYWYRQILGQKVEFLVSFYNNEISEKSEIFDDQFSVERPDGSNFTLKIRSTKLEDSAMYFCASSEVRNAASNTEAFFGQGTRLTVV.

The chain employs TRBV4-2 and TRBJ1-2, with D maybe TRBD1 (6 bases). The CDR3 covers 16 residues. Germline V CDR1 and CDR2: LGHNA, YNFKEQ. Trimming took off 2 bases at V and 5 bases at J, with 18 bases between the two ends. CDR3: CASSQTLEQGRYGYTF. The CDR3 coding sequence is TGTGCCAGCAGCCAAACCTTGGAACAGGGTCGGTATGGCTACACCTTC.

V is TRBV28 and J is TRBJ1-1; 7 nucleotides line up with TRBD1. V shed 7 bases, J shed 4 bases, and the junction held 15 bases outside the gene matches. Looked up from germline, CDR1 is MDHEN and CDR2 is SYDVKM. This CDR3 is 16 amino acids long. The CDR3 region has the DNA TGTGCCAGCACCCTAGCAGGGGGATCAATTGGCACTGAAGCTTTCTTT. It translates to CASTLAGGSIGTEAFF.

This clone has a single count. This chain connects TRBV5-8 to TRBJ2-7, with 11 bases lining up with TRBD2. This CDR3 region has 15 residues. V dropped 3 bases and J dropped 5; count of bases not matched to a gene: 7. Germline V gene data show CDR1 as SGHTS and CDR2 as YDEGEE. CDR3 sequence reads: CASSWGTSGTDEQYF. The CDR3 DNA follows: TGTGCCAGCAGCTGGGGGACTAGCGGAACGGACGAGCAGTACTTC.